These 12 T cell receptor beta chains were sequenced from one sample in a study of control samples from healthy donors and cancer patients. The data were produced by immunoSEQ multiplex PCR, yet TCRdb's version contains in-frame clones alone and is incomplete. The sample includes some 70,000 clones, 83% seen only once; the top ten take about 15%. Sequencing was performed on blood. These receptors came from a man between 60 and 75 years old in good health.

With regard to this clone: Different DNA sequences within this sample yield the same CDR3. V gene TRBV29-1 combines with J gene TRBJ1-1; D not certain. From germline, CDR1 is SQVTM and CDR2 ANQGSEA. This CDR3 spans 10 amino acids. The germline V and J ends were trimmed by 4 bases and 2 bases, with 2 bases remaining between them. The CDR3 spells CSVGNTEAFF. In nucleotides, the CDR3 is TGCAGCGTTGGAAACACTGAAGCTTTCTTT.

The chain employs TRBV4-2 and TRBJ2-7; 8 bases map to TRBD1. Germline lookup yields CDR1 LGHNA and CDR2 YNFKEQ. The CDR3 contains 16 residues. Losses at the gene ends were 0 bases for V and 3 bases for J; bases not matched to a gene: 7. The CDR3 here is CASSQDRAGGYYEQYF. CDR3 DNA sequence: TGTGCCAGCAGCCAAGATAGGGCAGGGGGCTACTACGAGCAGTACTTC.

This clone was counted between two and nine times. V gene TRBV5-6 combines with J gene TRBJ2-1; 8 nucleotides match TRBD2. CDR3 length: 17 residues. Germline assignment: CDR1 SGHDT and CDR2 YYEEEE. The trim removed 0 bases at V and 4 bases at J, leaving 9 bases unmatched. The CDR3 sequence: CASSLVWGAGGYNEQFF. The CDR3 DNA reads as TGTGCCAGCAGCTTGGTTTGGGGCGCGGGAGGATACAATGAGCAGTTCTTC.

CDR3 residues: CASSETSGRALYTGELFF. The CDR3 DNA follows: TGTGCCAGCAGCGAGACTAGCGGGAGGGCCTTATACACCGGGGAGCTGTTTTTT. This chain joins TRBV9 and TRBJ2-2; 14 bases line up with TRBD2. Looked up from germline, CDR1 is SGDLS and CDR2 is YYNGEE. V shed 3 bases and J 3 bases; nucleotides not matched to a gene: 7. CDR3 length: 18 residues.

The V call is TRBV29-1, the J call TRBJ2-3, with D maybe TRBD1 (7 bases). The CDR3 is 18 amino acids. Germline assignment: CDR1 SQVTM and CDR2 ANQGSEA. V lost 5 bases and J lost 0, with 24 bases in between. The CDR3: CSVHPGGTEGTSTDTQYF. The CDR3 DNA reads TGCAGCGTTCACCCAGGGGGGACCGAGGGAACTAGCACAGATACGCAGTATTTT.

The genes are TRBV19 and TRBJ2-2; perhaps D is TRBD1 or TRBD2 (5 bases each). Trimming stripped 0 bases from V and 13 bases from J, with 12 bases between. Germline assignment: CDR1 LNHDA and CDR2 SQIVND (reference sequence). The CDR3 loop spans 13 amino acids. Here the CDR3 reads CASSIDWSGRLFF. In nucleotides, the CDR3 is TGTGCCAGTAGTATAGATTGGTCAGGGAGGCTGTTTTTT.

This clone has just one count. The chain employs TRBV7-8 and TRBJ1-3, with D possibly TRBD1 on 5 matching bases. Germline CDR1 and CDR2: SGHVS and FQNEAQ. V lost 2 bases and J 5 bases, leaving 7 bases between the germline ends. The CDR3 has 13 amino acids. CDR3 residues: CASSLQGRNTIYF. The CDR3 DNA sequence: TGTGCCAGCAGCTTACAGGGAAGAAACACCATATATTTT.

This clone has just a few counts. The CDR3 protein is CASSSTGRNTEAFF. The CDR3 coding sequence is TGTGCCAGCAGCTCGACAGGGCGGAACACTGAAGCTTTCTTT. V is TRBV7-9 and J is TRBJ1-1, with TRBD1 identical over 7 bases. Looked up from germline, CDR1 is SEHNR and CDR2 is FQNEAQ (reference sequence). V dropped 4 bases and J dropped 1; count of bases not matched to a gene: 3. The CDR3 extends over 14 amino acids.

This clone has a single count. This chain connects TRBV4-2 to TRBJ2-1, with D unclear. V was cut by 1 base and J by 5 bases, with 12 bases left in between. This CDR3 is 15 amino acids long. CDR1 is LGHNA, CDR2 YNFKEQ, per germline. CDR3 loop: CASSQVGSGNNEQFF. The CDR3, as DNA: TGTGCCAGCAGCCAAGTAGGGTCTGGAAACAATGAGCAGTTCTTC.

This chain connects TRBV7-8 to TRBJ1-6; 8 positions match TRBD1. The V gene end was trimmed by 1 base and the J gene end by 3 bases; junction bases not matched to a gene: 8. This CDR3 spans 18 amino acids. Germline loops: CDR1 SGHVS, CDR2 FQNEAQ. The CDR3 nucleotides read TGTGCCAGCAGCTTAGTGTCGGGGACAGGCCTCTATAATTCACCCCTCCACTTT. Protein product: CASSLVSGTGLYNSPLHF.

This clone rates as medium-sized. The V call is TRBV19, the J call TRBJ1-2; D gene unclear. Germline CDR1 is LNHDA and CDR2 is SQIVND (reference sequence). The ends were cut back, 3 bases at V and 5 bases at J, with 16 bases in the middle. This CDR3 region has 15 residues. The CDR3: CASSMDVLSGYGYTF. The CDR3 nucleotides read TGTGCCAGTAGTATGGATGTCTTATCAGGATATGGCTACACCTTC.

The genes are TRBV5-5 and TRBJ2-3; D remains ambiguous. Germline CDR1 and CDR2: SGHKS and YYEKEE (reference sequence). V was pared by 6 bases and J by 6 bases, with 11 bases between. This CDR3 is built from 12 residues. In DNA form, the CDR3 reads TGTGCCAGCATCTCTGATGCGGATACGCAGTATTTT. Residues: CASISDADTQYF.